A selection of T cell receptor beta chains follows, all from one sample in a study of OX40 agonist ivuxolimab in advanced cancers. Sequencing used immunoSEQ multiplex PCR; TCRdb keeps in-frame clones, though not all of them. The table records roughly 44,000 clones, over 80% of them present only once. Sequenced material: CD4+ or CD8+ T cells sorted from blood, taken in a trial of the OX40 agonist ivuxolimab. The origin of the receptors is an adult with an advanced solid tumor such as melanoma, head and neck, liver or kidney cancer. The CDR3 runs from the conserved cysteine through the conserved F or W. Fields, in order: V gene, clone size, J gene, D gene, CDR3 protein, CDR3 DNA. D genes are given only for firm matches. Clone size is shown for a subset of rows, as once, few, many or a class of expanded clone.

v_gene: TRBV30; abundance: -; j_gene: TRBJ2-7; d_gene: TRBD1; CDR3aa: CAWSGAPGTGIYEQYF; CDR3nt: TGTGCCTGGAGTGGGGCCCCCGGGACAGGGATCTACGAGCAGTACTTC
v_gene: TRBV5-1; abundance: -; j_gene: TRBJ1-3; d_gene: -; CDR3aa: CASSLGGVISGNTIYF; CDR3nt: TGCGCCAGCAGCTTGGGTGGGGTCATCTCTGGAAACACCATATATTTT
v_gene: TRBV7-2; abundance: -; j_gene: TRBJ1-1; d_gene: -; CDR3aa: CASSLTENTEAFF; CDR3nt: TGTGCCAGCAGCTTGACAGAGAACACTGAAGCTTTCTTT
v_gene: TRBV5-4; abundance: -; j_gene: TRBJ2-5; d_gene: -; CDR3aa: CASSFGETQYF; CDR3nt: TGTGCCAGCAGCTTCGGGGAGACCCAGTACTTC
v_gene: TRBV30; abundance: few; j_gene: TRBJ1-1; d_gene: -; CDR3aa: CAWSTGVNTEAFF; CDR3nt: TGTGCCTGGAGTACGGGGGTGAACACTGAAGCTTTCTTT
v_gene: TRBV4-1; abundance: once; j_gene: TRBJ2-7; d_gene: TRBD1; CDR3aa: CASSRNPPGQGHEQYF; CDR3nt: TGCGCCAGCAGCCGCAACCCTCCGGGACAGGGCCACGAGCAGTACTTC
v_gene: TRBV5-1; abundance: -; j_gene: TRBJ2-1; d_gene: -; CDR3aa: CASSLDPSADEQFF; CDR3nt: TGCGCCAGCAGCTTGGATCCTAGCGCGGATGAGCAGTTCTTC
v_gene: TRBV11-3; abundance: -; j_gene: TRBJ2-7; d_gene: TRBD2; CDR3aa: CASSKLAVSYEQYF; CDR3nt: TGTGCCAGCAGCAAACTAGCGGTTAGCTACGAGCAGTACTTC
v_gene: TRBV4-1; abundance: -; j_gene: TRBJ2-1; d_gene: TRBD2; CDR3aa: CASSQGPRGSGRASEQFF; CDR3nt: TGCGCCAGCAGCCAGGGGCCCCGAGGTAGCGGGAGGGCCAGTGAGCAGTTCTTC
v_gene: TRBV2; abundance: once; j_gene: TRBJ2-1; d_gene: TRBD2; CDR3aa: CASSDASGSGDEQFF; CDR3nt: TGTGCCAGCAGTGATGCTAGCGGGAGTGGAGATGAGCAGTTCTTC
v_gene: TRBV6-1; abundance: -; j_gene: TRBJ2-7; d_gene: -; CDR3aa: CASSEGISIFVEQYF; CDR3nt: TGTGCCAGCAGTGAAGGCATCAGCATTTTCGTGGAGCAGTACTTC
v_gene: TRBV2; abundance: -; j_gene: TRBJ2-1; d_gene: -; CDR3aa: CASSEREPVYNEQFF; CDR3nt: TGTGCCAGCAGTGAAAGGGAGCCGGTTTACAATGAGCAGTTCTTC
v_gene: TRBV5-6; abundance: -; j_gene: TRBJ1-5; d_gene: TRBD1; CDR3aa: CASSARTGEFSNQPQHF; CDR3nt: TGTGCCAGCAGCGCCCGGACAGGTGAATTTAGCAATCAGCCCCAGCATTTT
v_gene: TRBV7-6; abundance: -; j_gene: TRBJ2-7; d_gene: -; CDR3aa: CASSLQGRSYEQYF; CDR3nt: TGTGCCAGCAGCTTACAGGGAAGGTCCTACGAGCAGTACTTC
v_gene: TRBV5-4; abundance: -; j_gene: TRBJ2-7; d_gene: TRBD1; CDR3aa: CASSPTGEKQYF; CDR3nt: TGTGCCAGCAGCCCGACAGGGGAAAAGCAGTACTTC
v_gene: TRBV27; abundance: -; j_gene: TRBJ1-5; d_gene: TRBD1; CDR3aa: CASSPRLTGDQPQHF; CDR3nt: TGTGCCAGCAGTCCCCGGCTCACAGGGGATCAGCCCCAGCATTTT
v_gene: TRBV2; abundance: -; j_gene: TRBJ1-2; d_gene: -; CDR3aa: CTSKELGGETYGYTF; CDR3nt: TGTACCAGCAAGGAATTGGGGGGCGAGACCTATGGCTACACCTTC
v_gene: TRBV6-1; abundance: few; j_gene: TRBJ2-1; d_gene: TRBD2; CDR3aa: CASGPSGTYNEQFF; CDR3nt: TGTGCCAGCGGTCCTAGCGGAACTTACAATGAGCAGTTCTTC
v_gene: TRBV5-8; abundance: once; j_gene: TRBJ2-5; d_gene: -; CDR3aa: CASSLTETQYF; CDR3nt: TGTGCCAGCAGCTTGACAGAGACCCAGTACTTC
v_gene: TRBV11-2; abundance: -; j_gene: TRBJ1-1; d_gene: -; CDR3aa: CASSLVSDTYTEAFF; CDR3nt: TGTGCCAGCAGCTTAGTTTCAGACACTTACACTGAAGCTTTCTTT
v_gene: TRBV5-6; abundance: few; j_gene: TRBJ2-3; d_gene: -; CDR3aa: CASSFGLSVSTDTQYF; CDR3nt: TGTGCCAGCAGCTTTGGACTTTCCGTTAGCACAGATACGCAGTATTTT
v_gene: TRBV10-1; abundance: -; j_gene: TRBJ2-7; d_gene: -; CDR3aa: CASSESRERSPRYF; CDR3nt: TGCGCCAGCAGTGAGTCTAGGGAGCGCAGCCCCCGGTACTTC
v_gene: TRBV6-6; abundance: -; j_gene: TRBJ2-7; d_gene: -; CDR3aa: CASSYGGAHYEQYF; CDR3nt: TGTGCCAGCAGTTACGGGGGAGCGCACTACGAGCAGTACTTC
v_gene: TRBV7-9; abundance: -; j_gene: TRBJ1-1; d_gene: -; CDR3aa: CASSFSTYPLAFF; CDR3nt: TGTGCCAGCAGCTTTAGTACCTATCCGCTAGCTTTCTTT